This TCR beta chain was identified in a study of graft-versus-host responses after intestinal transplantation. Study details: Anti-thymocyte globulin served as induction for all recipients, who then took tacrolimus and steroids for approximately 3 years. General study findings and limits: Where graft-donor T cell macrochimerism was present, patients had high graft-versus-host to host-versus-graft clonal ratios in allografts. There were GvH clones found in recipient marrow, and some of them appeared first in ileum or blood.

Profiling relied on immunoSEQ multiplex PCR, and the TCRdb table lists in-frame clones only, not all of them. Among under 150,000 clones, 85% to 95% were seen once, and the ten largest hold over 0.15%. Turning to this clone: Its antigen is unidentified.

The CDR3 is made up of 13 amino acids. V lost 7 bases and J lost 4, with 16 bases in between. The germline V gene encodes CDR1 SQVTM and CDR2 ANQGSEA. The source of this sequence is a human donor who received an intestinal transplant. This sample comprised unstimulated CD4+ T cells sorted from spleen or lymph node cells, obtained before intestinal transplant. The chain uses TRBV29-1 and TRBJ1-1; D is unclear. The CDR3 DNA is TGCAGCGCATACAGTGGGGTGCGCACTGAAGCTTTCTTT. The encoded protein is CSAYSGVRTEAFF.